These 2 T cell receptor beta chains came from one sample sequenced in a study of T cells in Graves' hyperthyroidism and ophthalmopathy. RNA transcripts served as the template for amplifying TCR beta CDR3 regions. TCR CDR3 regions were first amplified by RT-PCR with HTBI primers. One entry per CDR3 protein, called by TCRdb with MiXCR from the multiplex PCR reads. The data contain around 660,000 distinct CDR3 sequences, roughly 45% of them singletons. Sequenced: peripheral blood or thyroid tissue (not recorded which). The receptors were gathered from an adult man with Graves' disease, either hyperthyroidism or ophthalmopathy (not recorded which).

The rearrangement joins TRBV2 to TRBJ1-6, with D perhaps matching TRBD1 (6 bases). The CDR3 spans 14 residues. Trimming cost V 2 bases and J 9 bases, with 11 bases left between them. Germline assignment: CDR1 SNHLY and CDR2 FYNNEI. The CDR3 bases are TGTGCCAGCAGTGAACCGGAGGGGGGTTCACCCCTCCACTTT. Protein product: CASSEPEGGSPLHF.

As concerns this clonotype: Its ends do not fully match the called genes, so a read error is possible. The gene calls are TRBV10-3 and TRBJ2-7; D gene ambiguous. The CDR3 contains 13 residues. Germline V gene sequence: CDR1 ENHRY, CDR2 SYGVKD. The CDR3 sequence is CASSDTEFYEQYF. CDR3 DNA: TGTGCCAGCAGTGACACGGAATTCTACGAGCAGTACTTC.